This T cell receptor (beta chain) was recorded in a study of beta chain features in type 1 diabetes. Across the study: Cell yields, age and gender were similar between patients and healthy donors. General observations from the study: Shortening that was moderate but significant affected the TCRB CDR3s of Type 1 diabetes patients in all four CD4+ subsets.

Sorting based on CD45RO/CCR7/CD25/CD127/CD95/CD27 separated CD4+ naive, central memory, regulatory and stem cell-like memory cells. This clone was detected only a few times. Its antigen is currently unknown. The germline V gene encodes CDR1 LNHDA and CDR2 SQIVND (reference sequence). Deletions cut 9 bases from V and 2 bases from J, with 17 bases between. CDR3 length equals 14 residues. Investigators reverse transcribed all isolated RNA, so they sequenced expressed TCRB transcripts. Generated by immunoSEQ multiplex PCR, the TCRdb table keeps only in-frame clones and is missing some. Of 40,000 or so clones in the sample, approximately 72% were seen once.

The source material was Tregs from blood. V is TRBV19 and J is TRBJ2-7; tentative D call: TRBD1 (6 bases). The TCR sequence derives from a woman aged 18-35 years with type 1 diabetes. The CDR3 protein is CASKSTGKTYEQYF. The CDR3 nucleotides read TGTGCCAGCAAGAGTACAGGGAAAACCTACGAGCAGTACTTC.